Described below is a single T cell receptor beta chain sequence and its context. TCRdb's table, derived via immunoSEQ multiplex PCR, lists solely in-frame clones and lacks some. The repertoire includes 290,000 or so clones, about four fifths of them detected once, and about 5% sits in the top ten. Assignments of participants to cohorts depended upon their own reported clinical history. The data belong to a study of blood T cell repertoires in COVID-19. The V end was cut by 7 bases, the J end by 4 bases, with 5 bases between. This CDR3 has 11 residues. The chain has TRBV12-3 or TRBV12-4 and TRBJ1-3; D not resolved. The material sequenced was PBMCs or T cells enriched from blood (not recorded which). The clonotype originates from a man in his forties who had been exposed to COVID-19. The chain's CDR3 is CASNLGNTIYF. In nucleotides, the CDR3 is TGTGCCAGCAACCTAGGAAACACCATATATTTT.